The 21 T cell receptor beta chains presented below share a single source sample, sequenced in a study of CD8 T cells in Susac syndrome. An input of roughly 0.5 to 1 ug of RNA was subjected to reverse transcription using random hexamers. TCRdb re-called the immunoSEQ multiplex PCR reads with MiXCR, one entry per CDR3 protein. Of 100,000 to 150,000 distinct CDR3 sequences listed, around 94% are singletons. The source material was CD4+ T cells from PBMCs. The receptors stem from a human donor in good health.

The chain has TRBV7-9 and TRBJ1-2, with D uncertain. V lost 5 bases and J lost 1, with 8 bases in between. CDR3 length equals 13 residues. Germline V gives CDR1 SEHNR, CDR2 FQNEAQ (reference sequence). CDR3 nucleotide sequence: TGTGCCAGCAGCGAAAGCCTTAACTATGGCTACACCTTC. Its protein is CASSESLNYGYTF.

CDR3 residues: CASSQDGAYNEQFF. The CDR3 nucleotides are TGTGCCAGCAGCCAAGATGGGGCCTACAATGAGCAGTTCTTC. This chain uses TRBV14 with TRBJ2-1; unclear D gene. Germline V gene data show CDR1 as SGHDN and CDR2 as FVKESK. CDR3 size: 14 residues. Trimming took off 0 bases at V and 2 bases at J, with 5 bases between the two ends.

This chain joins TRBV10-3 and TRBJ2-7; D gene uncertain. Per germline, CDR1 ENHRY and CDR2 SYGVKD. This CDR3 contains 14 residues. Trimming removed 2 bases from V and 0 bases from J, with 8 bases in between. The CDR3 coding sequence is TGTGCCATCAGTGAGGGACGGTCCTCCTACGAGCAGTACTTC. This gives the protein CAISEGRSSYEQYF.

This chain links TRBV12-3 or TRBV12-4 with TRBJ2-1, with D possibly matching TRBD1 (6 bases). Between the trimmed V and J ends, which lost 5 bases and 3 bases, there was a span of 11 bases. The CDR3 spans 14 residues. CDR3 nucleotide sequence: TGTGCCAGCAGTCAAGACAGGAACTACAATGAGCAGTTCTTC. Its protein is CASSQDRNYNEQFF.

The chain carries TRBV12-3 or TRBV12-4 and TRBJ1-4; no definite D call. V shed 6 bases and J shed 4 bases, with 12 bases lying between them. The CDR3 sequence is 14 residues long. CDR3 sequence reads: CASRETANNEKLFF. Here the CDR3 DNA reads TGTGCCAGCAGGGAAACAGCGAATAATGAAAAACTGTTTTTT.

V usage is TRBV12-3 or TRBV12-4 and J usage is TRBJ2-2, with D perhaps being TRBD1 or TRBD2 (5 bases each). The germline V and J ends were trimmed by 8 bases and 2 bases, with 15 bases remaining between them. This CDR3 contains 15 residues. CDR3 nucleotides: TGTGCCAGCCGGCCGGCAGGGAGAAACACCGGGGAGCTGTTTTTT. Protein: CASRPAGRNTGELFF.

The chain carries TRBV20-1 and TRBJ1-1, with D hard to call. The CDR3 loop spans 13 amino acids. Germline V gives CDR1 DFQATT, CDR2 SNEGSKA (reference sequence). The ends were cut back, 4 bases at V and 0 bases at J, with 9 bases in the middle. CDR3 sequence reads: CSANNGLNTEAFF. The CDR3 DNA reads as TGCAGTGCTAATAACGGATTGAACACTGAAGCTTTCTTT.

CDR3 sequence: CASSLDREVGEQFF. The CDR3 nucleotides read TGTGCCAGCAGCCTCGACAGGGAGGTGGGTGAGCAGTTCTTC. This chain joins TRBV9 and TRBJ2-1, with D perhaps TRBD1 (7 bases). Deletions cut 4 bases from V and 9 bases from J, with 17 bases between. Germline-derived CDR1 and CDR2 are SGDLS and YYNGEE. This CDR3 comprises 14 residues.

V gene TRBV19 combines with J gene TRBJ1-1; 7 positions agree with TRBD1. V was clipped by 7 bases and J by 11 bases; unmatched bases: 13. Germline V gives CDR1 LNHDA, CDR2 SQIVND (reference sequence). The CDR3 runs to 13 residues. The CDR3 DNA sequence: TGTGCCAGTATTCCTATAACAGGGGTAGGCGCTTTCTTT. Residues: CASIPITGVGAFF.

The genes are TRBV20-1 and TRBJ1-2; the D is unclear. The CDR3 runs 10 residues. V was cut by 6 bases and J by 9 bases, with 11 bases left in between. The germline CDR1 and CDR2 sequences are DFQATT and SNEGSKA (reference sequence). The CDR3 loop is CSAGEASYTF. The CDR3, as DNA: TGCAGTGCGGGCGAGGCTAGCTACACCTTC.

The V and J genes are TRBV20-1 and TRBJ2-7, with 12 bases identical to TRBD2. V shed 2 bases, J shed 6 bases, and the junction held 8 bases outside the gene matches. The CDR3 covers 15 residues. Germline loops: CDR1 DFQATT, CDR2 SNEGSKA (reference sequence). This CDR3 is CSARNLAGGPLEQYF. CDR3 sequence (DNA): TGCAGTGCTAGAAATCTAGCGGGAGGGCCGCTCGAGCAGTACTTC.

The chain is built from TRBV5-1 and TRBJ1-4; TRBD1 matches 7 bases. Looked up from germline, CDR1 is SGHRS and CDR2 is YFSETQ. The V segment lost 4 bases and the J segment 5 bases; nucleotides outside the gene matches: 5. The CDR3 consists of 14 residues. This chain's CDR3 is CASSARTGNEKLFF. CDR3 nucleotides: TGCGCCAGCAGCGCAAGGACAGGAAATGAAAAACTGTTTTTT.

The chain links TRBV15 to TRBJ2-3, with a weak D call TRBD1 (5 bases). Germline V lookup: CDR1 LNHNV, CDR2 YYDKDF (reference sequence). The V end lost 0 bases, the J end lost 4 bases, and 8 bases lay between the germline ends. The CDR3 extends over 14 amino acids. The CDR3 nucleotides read TGTGCCACCAGCAGAGACAGGGATGCAGATACGCAGTATTTT. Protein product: CATSRDRDADTQYF.

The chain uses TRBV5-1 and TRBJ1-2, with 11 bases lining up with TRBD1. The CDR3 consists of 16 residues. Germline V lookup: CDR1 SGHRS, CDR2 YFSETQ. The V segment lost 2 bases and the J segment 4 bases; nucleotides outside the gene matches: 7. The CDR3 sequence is CASSFGGTGGFYGYTF. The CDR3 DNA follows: TGCGCCAGCAGCTTCGGGGGGACAGGGGGATTCTATGGCTACACCTTC.

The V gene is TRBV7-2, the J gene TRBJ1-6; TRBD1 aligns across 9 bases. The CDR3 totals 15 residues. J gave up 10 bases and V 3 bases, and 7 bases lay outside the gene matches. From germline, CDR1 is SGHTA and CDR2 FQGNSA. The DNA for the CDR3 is TGTGCCAGCAGCTTCGGACAGGGGACCCCCTCACCCCTCCACTTT. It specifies CASSFGQGTPSPLHF.

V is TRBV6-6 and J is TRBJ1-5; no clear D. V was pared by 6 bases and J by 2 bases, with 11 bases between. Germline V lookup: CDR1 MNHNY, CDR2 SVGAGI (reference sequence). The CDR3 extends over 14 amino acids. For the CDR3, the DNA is TGTGCCAGCAGCCGGGAGATTGGCAATCAGCCCCAGCATTTT. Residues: CASSREIGNQPQHF.

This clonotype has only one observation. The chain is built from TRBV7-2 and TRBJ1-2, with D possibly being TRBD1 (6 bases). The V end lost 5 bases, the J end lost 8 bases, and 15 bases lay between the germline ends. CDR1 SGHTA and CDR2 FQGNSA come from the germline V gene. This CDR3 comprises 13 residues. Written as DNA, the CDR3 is TGTGCCAGCAGCCGCGCGGGGGGCGGCGGCTACACCTTC. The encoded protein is CASSRAGGGGYTF. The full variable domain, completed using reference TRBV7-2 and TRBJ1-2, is GAGVSQSPSNKVTEKGKDVELRCDPISGHTALYWYRQSLGQGLEFLIYFQGNSAPDKSGLPSDRFSAERTGGSVSTLTIQRTQQEDSAVYLCASSRAGGGGYTFGSGTRLTVV.

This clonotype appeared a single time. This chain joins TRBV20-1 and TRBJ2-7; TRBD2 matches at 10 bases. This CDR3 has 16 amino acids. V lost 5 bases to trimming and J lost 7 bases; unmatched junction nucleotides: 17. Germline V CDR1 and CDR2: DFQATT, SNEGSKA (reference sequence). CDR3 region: CSASLLAGASGSEQYF. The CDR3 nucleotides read TGCAGTGCTTCACTGCTAGCGGGGGCCTCCGGGTCGGAGCAGTACTTC.

The CDR3: CASSLNTGTGGLGTEAFF. The CDR3, as DNA: TGTGCCAGCTCACTCAATACAGGGACAGGGGGCTTAGGCACTGAAGCTTTCTTT. The V and J genes are TRBV18 and TRBJ1-1, with TRBD1 matching 12 bases. Germline CDR1 reads KGHSH; CDR2 reads LQKENI. The CDR3 spans 18 residues. Germline trimming cut 4 bases from V and 4 bases from J; bases unmatched to any gene: 13. Together with reference TRBV18 and TRBJ1-1, the CDR3 gives the full variable domain: NAGVMQNPRHLVRRRGQEARLRCSPMKGHSHVYWYRQLPEEGLKFMVYLQKENIIDESGMPKERFSAEFPKEGPSILRIQQVVRGDSAAYFCASSLNTGTGGLGTEAFFGQGTRLTVV.

Here the CDR3 reads CASSPSFSSYNEQFF. CDR3 DNA sequence: TGTGCCAGCAGCCCTAGCTTCAGCTCCTACAATGAGCAGTTCTTC. V usage is TRBV6-4 and J usage is TRBJ2-1; D perhaps matches TRBD2 (5 bases). Trimming took 6 bases from V and 0 from J, leaving 12 bases between them. CDR3 length: 15 amino acids. Germline V CDR1 and CDR2: MRHNA, SNTAGT.

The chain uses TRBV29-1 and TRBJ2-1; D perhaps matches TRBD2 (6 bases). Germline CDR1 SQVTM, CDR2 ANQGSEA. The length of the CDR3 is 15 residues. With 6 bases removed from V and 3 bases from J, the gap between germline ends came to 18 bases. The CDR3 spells CSVRLTGGVYNEQFF. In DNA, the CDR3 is TGCAGCGTGAGGCTCACCGGCGGGGTCTACAATGAGCAGTTCTTC.